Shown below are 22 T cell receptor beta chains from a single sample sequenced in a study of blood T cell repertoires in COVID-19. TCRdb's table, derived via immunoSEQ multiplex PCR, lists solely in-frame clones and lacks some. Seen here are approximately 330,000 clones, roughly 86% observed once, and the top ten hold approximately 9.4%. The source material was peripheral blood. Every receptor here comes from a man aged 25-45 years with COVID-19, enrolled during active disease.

CDR3 in DNA: TGTGCCAGCAGCGGAGCCTACGAGCAGTACTTC. Its translation: CASSGAYEQYF. The V gene is TRBV7-9, the J gene TRBJ2-7; no firm D call. Trimming cost V 5 bases and J 2 bases, with 4 bases left between them. The length of the CDR3 is 11 residues. Per the germline V gene, CDR1 is SEHNR and CDR2 is FQNEAQ (reference sequence).

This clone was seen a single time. CDR3 bases: TGTGCCAGCAGTGAACCCAGGGACACCGGGGAGCTGTTTTTT. Translation: CASSEPRDTGELFF. The V call is TRBV25-1, the J call TRBJ2-2; the D gene is possibly TRBD1 (5 bases). Deletions cut 2 bases from V and 3 bases from J, with 7 bases between. The CDR3 length is 14 residues. The germline V gene encodes CDR1 MGHDK and CDR2 SYGVNS.

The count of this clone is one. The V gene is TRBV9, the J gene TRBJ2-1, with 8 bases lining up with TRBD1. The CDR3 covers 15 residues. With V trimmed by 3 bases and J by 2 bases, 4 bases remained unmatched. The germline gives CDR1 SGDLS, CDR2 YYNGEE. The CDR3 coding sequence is TGTGCCAGCAGCGCGGACAGGGCTACCTACAATGAGCAGTTCTTC. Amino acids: CASSADRATYNEQFF.

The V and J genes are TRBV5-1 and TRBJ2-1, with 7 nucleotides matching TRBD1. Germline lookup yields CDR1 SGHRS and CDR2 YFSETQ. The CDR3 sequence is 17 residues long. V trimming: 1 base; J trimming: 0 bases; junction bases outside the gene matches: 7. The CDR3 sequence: CASSLNWGTDSYNEQFF. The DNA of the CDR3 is TGCGCCAGCAGCTTGAATTGGGGGACAGACTCCTACAATGAGCAGTTCTTC. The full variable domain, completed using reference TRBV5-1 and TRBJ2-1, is KAGVTQTPRYLIKTRGQQVTLSCSPISGHRSVSWYQQTPGQGLQFLFEYFSETQRNKGNFPGRFSGRQFSNSRSEMNVSTLELGDSALYLCASSLNWGTDSYNEQFFGPGTRLTVL.

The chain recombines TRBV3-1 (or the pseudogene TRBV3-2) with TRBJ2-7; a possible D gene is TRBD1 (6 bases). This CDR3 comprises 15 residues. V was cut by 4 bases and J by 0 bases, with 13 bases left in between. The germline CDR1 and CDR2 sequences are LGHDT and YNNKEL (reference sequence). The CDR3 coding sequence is TGTGCCAGCAGCCGCACCGGGACACCCTCCTACGAGCAGTACTTC. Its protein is CASSRTGTPSYEQYF.

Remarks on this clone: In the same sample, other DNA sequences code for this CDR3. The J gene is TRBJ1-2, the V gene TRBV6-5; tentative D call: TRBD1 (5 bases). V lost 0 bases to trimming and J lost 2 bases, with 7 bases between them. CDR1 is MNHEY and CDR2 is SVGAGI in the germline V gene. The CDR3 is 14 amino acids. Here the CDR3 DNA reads TGTGCCAGCAGTTACTCGGGACTGAACTATGGCTACACCTTC. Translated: CASSYSGLNYGYTF.

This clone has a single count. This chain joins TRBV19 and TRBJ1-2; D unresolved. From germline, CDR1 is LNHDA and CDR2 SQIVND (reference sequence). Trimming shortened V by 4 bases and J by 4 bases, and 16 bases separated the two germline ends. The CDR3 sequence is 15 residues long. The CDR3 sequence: CASSTEHRVSYGYTF. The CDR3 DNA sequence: TGTGCCAGTAGTACGGAACACCGGGTCTCCTATGGCTACACCTTC.

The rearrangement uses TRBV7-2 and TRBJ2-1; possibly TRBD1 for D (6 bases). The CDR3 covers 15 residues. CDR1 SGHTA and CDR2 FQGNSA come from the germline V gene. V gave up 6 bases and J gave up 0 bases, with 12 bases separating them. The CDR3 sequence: CASRAGASSYNEQFF. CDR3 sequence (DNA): TGTGCCAGCAGGGCAGGGGCCAGCTCCTACAATGAGCAGTTCTTC.

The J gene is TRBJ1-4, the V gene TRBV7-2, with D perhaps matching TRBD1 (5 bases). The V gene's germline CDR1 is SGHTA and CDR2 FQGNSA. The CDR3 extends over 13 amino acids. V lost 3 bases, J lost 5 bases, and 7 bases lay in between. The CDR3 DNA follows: TGTGCCAGCAGCTTTCGACAGAATGAAAAACTGTTTTTT. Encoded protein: CASSFRQNEKLFF.

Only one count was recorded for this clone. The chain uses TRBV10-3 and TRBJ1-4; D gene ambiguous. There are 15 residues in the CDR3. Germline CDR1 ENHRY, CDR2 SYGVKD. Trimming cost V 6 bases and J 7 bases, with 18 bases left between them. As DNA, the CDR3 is TGTGCCATCAGCGCGAAAGGAGGGTGGGGTGAAAAACTGTTTTTT. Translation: CAISAKGGWGEKLFF.

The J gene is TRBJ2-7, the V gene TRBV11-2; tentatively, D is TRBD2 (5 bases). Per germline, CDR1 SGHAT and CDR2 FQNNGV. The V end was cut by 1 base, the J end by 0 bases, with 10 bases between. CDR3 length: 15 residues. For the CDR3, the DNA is TGTGCCAGCAGCTTAGGACTACCCAGCTCCTACGAGCAGTACTTC. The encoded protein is CASSLGLPSSYEQYF. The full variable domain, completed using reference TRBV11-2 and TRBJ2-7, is EAGVAQSPRYKIIEKRQSVAFWCNPISGHATLYWYQQILGQGPKLLIQFQNNGVVDDSQLPKDRFSAERLKGVDSTLKIQPAKLEDSAVYLCASSLGLPSSYEQYFGPGTRLTVT.

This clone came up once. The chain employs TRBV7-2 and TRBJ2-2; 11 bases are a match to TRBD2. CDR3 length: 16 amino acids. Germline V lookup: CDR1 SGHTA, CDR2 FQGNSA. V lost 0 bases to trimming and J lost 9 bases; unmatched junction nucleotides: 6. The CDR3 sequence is CASSLASGGALRELFF. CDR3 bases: TGTGCCAGCAGCTTAGCTAGCGGGGGGGCCCTTCGGGAGCTGTTTTTT.

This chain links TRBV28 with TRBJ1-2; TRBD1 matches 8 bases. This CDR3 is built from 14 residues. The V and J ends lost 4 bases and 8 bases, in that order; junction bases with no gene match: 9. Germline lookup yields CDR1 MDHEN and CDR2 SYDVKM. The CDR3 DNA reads TGTGCCAGCAGTTCCTACCCGACAGGGGAAGGCTACACCTTC. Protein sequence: CASSSYPTGEGYTF.

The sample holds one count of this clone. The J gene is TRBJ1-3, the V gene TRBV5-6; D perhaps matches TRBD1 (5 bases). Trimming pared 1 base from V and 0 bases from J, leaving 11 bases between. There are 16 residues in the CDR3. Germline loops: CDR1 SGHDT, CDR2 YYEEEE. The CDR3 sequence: CASSLYQGLSGNTIYF. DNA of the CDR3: TGTGCCAGCAGCTTGTACCAGGGCCTCTCTGGAAACACCATATATTTT.

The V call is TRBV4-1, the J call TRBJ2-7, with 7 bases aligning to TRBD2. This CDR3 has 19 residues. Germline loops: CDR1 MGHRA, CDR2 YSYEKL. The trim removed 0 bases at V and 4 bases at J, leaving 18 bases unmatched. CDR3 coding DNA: TGCGCCAGCAGCCAAGAACCCCTAGGGAGGCGGGAGAGGGCTTACGAGCAGTACTTC. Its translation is CASSQEPLGRRERAYEQYF.

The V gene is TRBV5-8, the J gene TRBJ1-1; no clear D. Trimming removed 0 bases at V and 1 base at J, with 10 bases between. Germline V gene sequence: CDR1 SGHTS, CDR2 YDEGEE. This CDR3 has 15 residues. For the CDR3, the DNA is TGTGCCAGCAGCTTGGCCCCCACGGGGAACACTGAAGCTTTCTTT. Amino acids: CASSLAPTGNTEAFF.

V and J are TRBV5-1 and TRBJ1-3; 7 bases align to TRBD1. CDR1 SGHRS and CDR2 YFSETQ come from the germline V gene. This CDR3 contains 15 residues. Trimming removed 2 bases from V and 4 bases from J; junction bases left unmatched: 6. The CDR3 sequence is CASSLQGSTGNTIYF. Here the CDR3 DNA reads TGCGCCAGCAGCTTACAGGGGTCTACAGGAAACACCATATATTTT.

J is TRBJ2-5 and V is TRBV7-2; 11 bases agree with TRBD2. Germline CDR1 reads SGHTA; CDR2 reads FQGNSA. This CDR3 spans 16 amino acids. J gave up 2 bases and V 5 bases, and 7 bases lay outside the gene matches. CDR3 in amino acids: CASSITGTSGQETQYF. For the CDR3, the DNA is TGTGCCAGCAGCATTACCGGGACTAGCGGACAAGAGACCCAGTACTTC. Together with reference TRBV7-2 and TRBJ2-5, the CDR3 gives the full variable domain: GAGVSQSPSNKVTEKGKDVELRCDPISGHTALYWYRQSLGQGLEFLIYFQGNSAPDKSGLPSDRFSAERTGGSVSTLTIQRTQQEDSAVYLCASSITGTSGQETQYFGPGTRLLVL.

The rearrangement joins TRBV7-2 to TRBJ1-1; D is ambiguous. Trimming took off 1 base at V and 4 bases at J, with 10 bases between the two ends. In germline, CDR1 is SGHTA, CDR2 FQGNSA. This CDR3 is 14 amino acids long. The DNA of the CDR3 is TGTGCCAGCAGCTTAGTCCCAGATATCACTGAAGCTTTCTTT. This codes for CASSLVPDITEAFF.

CDR3 region: CASSLAQGNSYNEQFF. DNA for the CDR3: TGTGCCAGCAGCTTAGCACAGGGCAACTCCTACAATGAGCAGTTCTTC. The chain has TRBV11-1 and TRBJ2-1; D may be TRBD1 (6 bases). CDR3 length equals 16 residues. Germline loops: CDR1 SGHAT, CDR2 FQDESV (reference sequence). V lost 0 bases and J 0 bases, leaving 9 bases between the germline ends.

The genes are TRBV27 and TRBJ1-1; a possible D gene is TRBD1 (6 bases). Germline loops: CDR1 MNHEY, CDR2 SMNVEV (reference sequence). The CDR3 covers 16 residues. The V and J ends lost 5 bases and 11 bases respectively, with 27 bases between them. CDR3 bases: TGTGCCAGCAGTCCCTCCCCGTCAGGGGCGAGGGTGAAGGCTTTCTTT. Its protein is CASSPSPSGARVKAFF.

The CDR3 region has the DNA TGTGCCAGCAGTTACATCCAGGGAATTAACTATGGCTACACCTTC. Its protein is CASSYIQGINYGYTF. The rearrangement uses TRBV6-2 or TRBV6-3 and TRBJ1-2; maybe TRBD1 (5 bases). Germline lookup yields CDR1 MNHEY and CDR2 SVGEGT. This CDR3 contains 15 residues. V lost 2 bases and J lost 1, with 11 bases in between.